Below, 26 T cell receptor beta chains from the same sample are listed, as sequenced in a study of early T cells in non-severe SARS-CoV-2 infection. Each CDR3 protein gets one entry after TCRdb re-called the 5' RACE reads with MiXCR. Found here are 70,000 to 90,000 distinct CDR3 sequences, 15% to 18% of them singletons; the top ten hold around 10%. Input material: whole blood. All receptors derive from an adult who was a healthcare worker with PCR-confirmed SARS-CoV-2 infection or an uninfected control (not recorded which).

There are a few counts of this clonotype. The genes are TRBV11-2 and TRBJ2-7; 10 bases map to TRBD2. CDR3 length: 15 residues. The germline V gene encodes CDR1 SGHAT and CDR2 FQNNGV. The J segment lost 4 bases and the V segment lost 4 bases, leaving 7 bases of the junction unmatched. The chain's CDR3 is CASSYSQAGGYEQYF. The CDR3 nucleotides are TGTGCCAGCAGCTACTCCCAAGCGGGGGGGTACGAGCAGTACTTC.

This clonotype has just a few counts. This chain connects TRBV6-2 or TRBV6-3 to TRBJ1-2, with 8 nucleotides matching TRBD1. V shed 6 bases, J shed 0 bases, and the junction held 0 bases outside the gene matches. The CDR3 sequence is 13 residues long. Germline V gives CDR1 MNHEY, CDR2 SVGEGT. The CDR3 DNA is TGTGCCAGCAGACAGGGGGCTAACTATGGCTACACCTTC. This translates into CASRQGANYGYTF.

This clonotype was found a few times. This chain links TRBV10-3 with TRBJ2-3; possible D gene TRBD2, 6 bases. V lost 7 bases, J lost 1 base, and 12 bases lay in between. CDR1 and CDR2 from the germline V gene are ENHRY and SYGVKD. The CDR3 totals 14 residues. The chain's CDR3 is CAIKGTGGTDTQYF. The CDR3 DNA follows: TGTGCCATCAAGGGGACTGGAGGCACAGATACGCAGTATTTT.

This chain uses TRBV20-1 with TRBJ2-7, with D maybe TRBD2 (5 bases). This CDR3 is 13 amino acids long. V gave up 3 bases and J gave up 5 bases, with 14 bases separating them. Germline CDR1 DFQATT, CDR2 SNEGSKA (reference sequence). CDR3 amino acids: CSASWVSVHEQYF. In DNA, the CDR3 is TGCAGTGCTAGTTGGGTTAGCGTACACGAGCAGTACTTC.

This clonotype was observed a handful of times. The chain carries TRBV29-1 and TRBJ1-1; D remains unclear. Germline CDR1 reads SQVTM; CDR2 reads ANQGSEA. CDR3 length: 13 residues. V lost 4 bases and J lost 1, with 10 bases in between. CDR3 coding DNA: TGCAGCGTTGTGGGCACTGGGAACACTGAAGCTTTCTTT. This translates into CSVVGTGNTEAFF.

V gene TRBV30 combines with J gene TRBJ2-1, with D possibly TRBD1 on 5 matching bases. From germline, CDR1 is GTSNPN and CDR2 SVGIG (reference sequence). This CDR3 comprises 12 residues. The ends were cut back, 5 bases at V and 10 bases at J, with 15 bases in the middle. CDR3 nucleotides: TGTGCCTGGGAAGACAGCTCCAGGGAGCAGTTCTTC. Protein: CAWEDSSREQFF. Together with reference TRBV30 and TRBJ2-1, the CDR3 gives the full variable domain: SQTIHQWPATLVQPVGSPLSLECTVEGTSNPNLYWYRQAAGRGLQLLFYSVGIGQISSEVPQNLSASRPQDRQFILSSKKLLLSDSGFYLCAWEDSSREQFFGPGTRLTVL.

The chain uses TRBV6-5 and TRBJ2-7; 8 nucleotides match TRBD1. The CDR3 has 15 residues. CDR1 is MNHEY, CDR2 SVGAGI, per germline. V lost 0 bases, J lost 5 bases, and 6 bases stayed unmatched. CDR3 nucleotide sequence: TGTGCCAGCAGTTACTCCGGGACAGGATTGAACGAGCAGTACTTC. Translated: CASSYSGTGLNEQYF.

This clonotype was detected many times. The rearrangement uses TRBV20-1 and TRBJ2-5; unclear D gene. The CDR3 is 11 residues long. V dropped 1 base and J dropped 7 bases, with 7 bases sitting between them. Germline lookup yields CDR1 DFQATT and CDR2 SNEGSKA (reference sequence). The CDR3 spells CSARVTVTQYF. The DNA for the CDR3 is TGCAGTGCTAGAGTAACGGTGACCCAGTACTTC.

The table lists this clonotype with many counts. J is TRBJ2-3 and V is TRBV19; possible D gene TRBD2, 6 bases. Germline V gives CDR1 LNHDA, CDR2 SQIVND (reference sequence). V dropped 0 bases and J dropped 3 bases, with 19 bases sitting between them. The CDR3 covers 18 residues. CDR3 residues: CASSIDLLPSAGTDTQYF. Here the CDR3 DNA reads TGTGCCAGTAGTATAGATCTATTGCCTAGCGCAGGTACAGATACGCAGTATTTT.

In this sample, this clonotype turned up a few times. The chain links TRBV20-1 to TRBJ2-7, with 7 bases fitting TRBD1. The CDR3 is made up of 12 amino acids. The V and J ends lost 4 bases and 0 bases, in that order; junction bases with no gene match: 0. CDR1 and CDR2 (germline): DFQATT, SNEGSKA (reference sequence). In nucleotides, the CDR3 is TGCAGTGCTACAGGGGGCTCCTACGAGCAGTACTTC. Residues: CSATGGSYEQYF.

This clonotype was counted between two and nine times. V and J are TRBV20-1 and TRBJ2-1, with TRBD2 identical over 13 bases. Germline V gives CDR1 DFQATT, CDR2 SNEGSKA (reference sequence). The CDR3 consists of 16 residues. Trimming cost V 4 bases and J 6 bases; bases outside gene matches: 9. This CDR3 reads CSAIRTSGSIGNEQFF. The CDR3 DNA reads TGCAGTGCTATCCGGACTAGCGGGAGTATAGGCAATGAGCAGTTCTTC.

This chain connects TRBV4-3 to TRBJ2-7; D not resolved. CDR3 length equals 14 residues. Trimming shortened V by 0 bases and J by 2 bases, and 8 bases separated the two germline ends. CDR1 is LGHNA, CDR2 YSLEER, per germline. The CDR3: CASSQDSGTYEQYF. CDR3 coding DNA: TGCGCCAGCAGCCAAGATAGTGGCACCTACGAGCAGTACTTC.

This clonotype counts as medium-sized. This CDR3 is CASRATDRVNTEAFF. The DNA of the CDR3 is TGTGCCAGCAGGGCTACGGACAGGGTGAACACTGAAGCTTTCTTT. The V gene is TRBV25-1, the J gene TRBJ1-1, with 8 positions matching TRBD1. Trimming took 6 bases from V and 0 from J; bases not matched to a gene: 6. Per the germline V gene, CDR1 is MGHDK and CDR2 is SYGVNS. There are 15 residues in the CDR3.

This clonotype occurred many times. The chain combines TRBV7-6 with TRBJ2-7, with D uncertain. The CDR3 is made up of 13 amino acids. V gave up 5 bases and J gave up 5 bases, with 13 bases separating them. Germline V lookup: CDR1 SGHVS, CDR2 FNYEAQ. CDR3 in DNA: TGTGCCAGCAGCGCCCGGTCTACCGACGAGCAGTACTTC. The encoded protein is CASSARSTDEQYF.

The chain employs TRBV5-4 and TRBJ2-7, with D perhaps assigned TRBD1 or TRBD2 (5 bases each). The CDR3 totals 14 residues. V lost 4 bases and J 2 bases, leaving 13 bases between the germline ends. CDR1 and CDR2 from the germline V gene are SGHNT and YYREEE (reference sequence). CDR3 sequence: CASSRPGRAYEQYF. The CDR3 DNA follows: TGTGCCAGCAGCCGCCCGGGGCGAGCCTACGAGCAGTACTTC.

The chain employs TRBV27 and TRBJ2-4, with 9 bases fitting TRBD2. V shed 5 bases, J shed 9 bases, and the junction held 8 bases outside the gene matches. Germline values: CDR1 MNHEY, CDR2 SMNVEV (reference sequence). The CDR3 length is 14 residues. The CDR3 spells CASSTPGLAGIQYF. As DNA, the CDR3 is TGTGCCAGCAGTACCCCGGGACTAGCAGGCATTCAGTACTTC.

This CDR3 reads CASSTRRPAGAGDTQYF. The CDR3 coding sequence is TGTGCCAGCAGCACCCGCCGGCCAGCGGGAGCGGGAGATACGCAGTATTTT. The rearrangement uses TRBV7-9 and TRBJ2-3; TRBD2 matches 8 bases. V lost 5 bases and J lost 5; bases outside the gene matches: 15. Germline CDR1 and CDR2: SEHNR and FQNEAQ (reference sequence). The CDR3 sequence is 17 residues long.

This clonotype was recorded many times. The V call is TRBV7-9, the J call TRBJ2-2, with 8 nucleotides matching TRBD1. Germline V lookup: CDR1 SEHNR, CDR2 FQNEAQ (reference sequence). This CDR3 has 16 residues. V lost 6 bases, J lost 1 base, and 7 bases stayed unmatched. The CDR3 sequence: CASRPYRGKNTGELFF. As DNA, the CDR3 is TGTGCCAGCAGACCTTACAGGGGGAAGAACACCGGGGAGCTGTTTTTT.

CDR3 loop: CASSGTRYNEQFF. CDR3 coding DNA: TGCGCCAGCAGTGGGACTCGTTACAATGAGCAGTTCTTC. The chain couples TRBV10-1 to TRBJ2-1, with a weak D call TRBD2 (5 bases). The CDR3 has 13 residues. Per the germline V gene, CDR1 is WNHNN and CDR2 is SYGVQD (reference sequence). Between the trimmed V and J ends, which lost 4 bases and 4 bases, there was a span of 8 bases.

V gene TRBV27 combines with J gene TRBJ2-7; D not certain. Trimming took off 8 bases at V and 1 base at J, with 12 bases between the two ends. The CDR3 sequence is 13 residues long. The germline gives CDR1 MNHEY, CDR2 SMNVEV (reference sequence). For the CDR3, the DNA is TGTGCCAGCTCCTTGGGGATATCCTACGAGCAGTACTTC. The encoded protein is CASSLGISYEQYF.

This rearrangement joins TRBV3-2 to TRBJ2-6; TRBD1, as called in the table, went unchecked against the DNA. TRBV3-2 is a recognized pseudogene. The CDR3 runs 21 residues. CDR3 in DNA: TGTGCCAGCAGCCACCTATGGGACAGATCAAAAGCACTCTCTGGGGCCAACGTCCTGACTTTC. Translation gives CASSHLWDRSKALSGANVLTF.

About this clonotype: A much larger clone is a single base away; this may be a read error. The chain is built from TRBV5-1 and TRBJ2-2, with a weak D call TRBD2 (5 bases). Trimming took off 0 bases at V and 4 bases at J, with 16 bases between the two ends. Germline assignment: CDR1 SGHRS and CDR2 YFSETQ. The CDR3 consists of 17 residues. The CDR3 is CASSLAGSGSSTGELFF. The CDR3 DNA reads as TGCGCCAGCAGCTTGGCCGGCTCGGGGTCTAGCACCGGGGAGCTGTTTTTT.

CDR3 loop: CASSPVTRTDTQYF. For the CDR3, the DNA is TGTGCCAGCAGCCCAGTCACTCGGACAGATACGCAGTATTTT. V and J are TRBV7-6 and TRBJ2-3; D remains unclear. The CDR3 contains 14 residues. CDR1 and CDR2 (germline): SGHVS, FNYEAQ. The V gene lost 5 bases and the J gene lost 3 bases, with 12 bases spanning the gap.

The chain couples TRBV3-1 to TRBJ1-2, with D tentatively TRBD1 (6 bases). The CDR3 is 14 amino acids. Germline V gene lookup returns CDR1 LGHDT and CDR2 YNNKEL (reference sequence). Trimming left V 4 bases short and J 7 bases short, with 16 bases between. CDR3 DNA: TGTGCCAGCAGCCCCTTTCAGGGGACGGGTGGCTACACCTTC. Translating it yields CASSPFQGTGGYTF.

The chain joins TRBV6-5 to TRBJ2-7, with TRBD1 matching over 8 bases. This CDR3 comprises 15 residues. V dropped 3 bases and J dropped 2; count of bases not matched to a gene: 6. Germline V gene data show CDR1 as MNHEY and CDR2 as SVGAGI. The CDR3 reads CASSYRGQGTYEQYF. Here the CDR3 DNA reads TGTGCCAGCAGTTATAGAGGACAGGGCACCTACGAGCAGTACTTC.

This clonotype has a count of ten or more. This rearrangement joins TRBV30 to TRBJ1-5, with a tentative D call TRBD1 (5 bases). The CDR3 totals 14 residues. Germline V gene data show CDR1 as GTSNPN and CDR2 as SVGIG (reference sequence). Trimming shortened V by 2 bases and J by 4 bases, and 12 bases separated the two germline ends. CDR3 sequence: CAWSSGEGNQPQHF. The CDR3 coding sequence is TGTGCCTGGAGTTCGGGGGAGGGGAATCAGCCCCAGCATTTT.